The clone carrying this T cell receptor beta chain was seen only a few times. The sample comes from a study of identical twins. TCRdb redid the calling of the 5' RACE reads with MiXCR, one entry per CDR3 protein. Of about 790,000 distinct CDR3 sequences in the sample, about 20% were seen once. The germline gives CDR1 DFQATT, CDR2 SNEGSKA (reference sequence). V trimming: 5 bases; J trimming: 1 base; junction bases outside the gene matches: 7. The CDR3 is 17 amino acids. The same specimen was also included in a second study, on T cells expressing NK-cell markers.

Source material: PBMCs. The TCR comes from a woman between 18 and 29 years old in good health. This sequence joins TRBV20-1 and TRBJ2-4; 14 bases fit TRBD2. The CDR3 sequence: CSASGLAGVGAKNIQYF. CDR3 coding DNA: TGCAGTGCTTCGGGACTAGCGGGAGTGGGCGCCAAAAACATTCAGTACTTC.